Below, one T cell receptor beta chain is given with its context. Its antigen target is currently unknown. Base qualities are missing; no much larger clone stands one base away. CDR1 and CDR2 (SEHNR, FQNEAQ) derive from the germline V gene (reference sequence). The CDR3 sequence holds 14 residues, the cysteine and phenylalanine included. The CDR3 DNA has 42 bases and is translated from base 1. V was cut back by 5 bases and J by 0 bases, leaving a gap of 8 bases between them. This sample is drawn from a study of CD8+ T cells in alopecia areata (dated by TCRdb to about 2018). General notes on the study: The treated patients, all with moderate-to-severe alopecia areata, were enrolled in an open-label pilot trial of oral tofacitinib given at 5 to 10 mg twice daily. The RNA source kit depended on sample type: the PAXgene miRNA kit for fixed scalp, the miRNeasy kit for PBMCs, and the RNeasy kit for mouse skin. Clonality in the scalp was compared among normal scalp (n=4), patchy alopecia areata scalp (n=8), and alopecia totalis/universalis scalp (n=8). Biopsies were taken from tofacitinib-treated patients at baseline and again at 4 and 24 weeks into treatment, and several of those patients also had a later scalp biopsy. TCRbeta CDR3 regions were amplified by immunoSEQ multiplex PCR with 35 Vbeta forward and 13 Jbeta reverse primers. Human TCRbeta sequencing covered scalp tissue and sorted CD4+ and CD8+ peripheral blood T cells from patchy and totalis/universalis alopecia areata patients and healthy controls. Patients stayed on tofacitinib for 6 to 18 months and then had 6 months of follow-up off drug so that delayed response and recurrence could be assessed. To study T cell clonal expansion in alopecia areata, the researchers applied high-throughput TCRbeta sequencing to both the C3H/HeJ mouse model and human patients.

Preparation of the library involved the immunoSEQ multiplex PCR assay. To provide template for TCR sequencing, every sample had RNA extracted and reverse transcribed into cDNA. SuperScript III was used to make first-strand cDNA, primed with a 2:1 mix of oligo-dT and random hexamers. A synthetic immune receptor repertoire was used to assess amplification bias, and residual bias was removed computationally. Turning to the authors' computational methods: Raw reads were preprocessed to remove errors, and CDR3 was defined by IMGT conventions from the conserved cysteine to phenylalanine. To get clonality, Shannon entropy was normalized by log2 of the number of productive unique TCRs and the result was subtracted from 1. Whether each scalp clone was CD4 or CD8 was inferred by checking scalp TCRbeta sequences against the CD4 and CD8 repertoires from sorted blood. TCRdb provides this immuneACCESS table in a form limited to in-frame rearrangements. Some clones are lacking; in checked studies, under half of them reflect an unresolved V gene, and why the rest are absent is not known. V and J calls and clone size are copied from that table; D and trimming were computed from the DNA. This sample holds roughly 150,000 clones; roughly 48% were observed only once. Around 6.8% of the sample rests with the top ten.

Peripheral blood and lesional scalp punch biopsies were obtained from patients with alopecia areata. PBMCs were separated by density centrifugation and stained for CD3, CD4 and CD8, after which CD4+ and CD8+ T cells were sorted on a FACSAria. Study-level results and caveats: Lesional scalp, especially in alopecia totalis/universalis, showed higher clonality and more expanded CD8+ clones than normal scalp, suggesting antigenic drive. Scalp TCR repertoire analysis is complicated because resident alphabeta T cells in normal human skin are also sequenced, whereas mouse skin is dominated by gammadelta T cells. Shared TCR sequences between patients were less evident than in mice, which may be partly attributable to HLA diversity in the patient population.

The receptor chain draws on TRBV7-9 and TRBJ1-3, with no confident D gene call. The sequenced sample was CD4+ T cells sorted from blood. This clonotype originated in a human donor with alopecia areata. The CDR3 protein is CASSVQSSGNTIYF. The DNA sequence is TGTGCCAGCAGCGTGCAGAGCTCTGGAAACACCATATATTTT. Supplemented by the reference TRBV7-9 and TRBJ1-3 proteins around the CDR3, the complete variable domain is DTGVSQNPRHKITKRGQNVTFRCDPISEHNRLYWYRQTLGQGPEFLTYFQNEAQLEKSRLLSDRFSAERPKGSFSTLEIQRTEQGDSAMYLCASSVQSSGNTIYFGEGSWLTVV.